These T cell receptor beta chains were read from a single sample in a study of memory CD4+ T cells and cytomegalovirus serostatus. TCRdb's table, derived via immunoSEQ multiplex PCR, lists solely in-frame clones and lacks some. This table has some 52,000 clones, 60% to 80% appearing once. The sample was memory CD4+ T cells from blood. The receptors come from an adult in good health and CMV-seronegative. Both conserved end residues are part of each CDR3. The D gene is left open where the match is weak. Not every row has a clone size; where given, it reads once, few, many or a size class.

CDR3aa,CDR3nt,d_gene,abundance,len,j_gene,v_gene
CASSPGTRSYF,TGTGCCAGCAGCCCCGGGACCCGGTCGTATTTT,.,.,11,TRBJ1-3,TRBV7-2
CASSFDRAQYGYTF,TGCGCCAGCAGCTTTGACAGGGCCCAATATGGCTACACCTTC,TRBD1,.,14,TRBJ1-2,TRBV5-1
CASSRMTLSNQPQHF,TGTGCCAGTAGCAGGATGACACTTAGCAATCAGCCCCAGCATTTT,.,.,15,TRBJ1-5,TRBV19
CASSHRRDRSTDTQYF,TGCGCCAGCAGCCACAGAAGGGACAGAAGCACAGATACGCAGTATTTT,TRBD1,.,16,TRBJ2-3,TRBV4-1
CASQVDQRGLTDTQYF,TGTGCCTCACAGGTGGACCAGCGGGGGCTCACAGATACGCAGTATTTT,TRBD2,.,16,TRBJ2-3,TRBV7-2
CASSKTRGLGETQYF,TGCGCCAGCAGCAAAACCAGGGGATTAGGAGAGACCCAGTACTTC,.,.,15,TRBJ2-5,TRBV5-1
CASSTRVGSEQYF,TGTGCCAGCAGTACCCGCGTAGGCTCCGAGCAGTACTTC,.,.,13,TRBJ2-7,TRBV6-5
CAISESTREQFF,TGTGCCATCAGTGAGTCGACGAGGGAGCAGTTCTTC,.,.,12,TRBJ2-1,TRBV10-3
CASSVAATYNEQFF,TGTGCCAGCAGCGTAGCAGCGACCTACAATGAGCAGTTCTTC,.,.,14,TRBJ2-1,TRBV9
CASSEWGQNTETFF,TGTGCCAGCAGTGAATGGGGACAGAACACTGAAACTTTCTTT,TRBD1,.,14,TRBJ1-1,TRBV25-1
CASSNQVAGYTF,TGTGCCAGCAGTAACCAGGTGGCTGGCTACACCTTC,.,medium-sized,12,TRBJ1-2,TRBV6-1
CASSSGTSANYGYTF,TGTGCCAGCAGCTCCGGGACGTCAGCTAACTATGGCTACACCTTC,.,.,15,TRBJ1-2,TRBV2
CASSFYGSWSNQPQHF,TGTGCCAGCAGTTTTTACGGTTCCTGGAGCAATCAGCCCCAGCATTTT,.,.,16,TRBJ1-5,TRBV28
CASSYSTSGGGSAFF,TGTGCCAGCAGTTACTCGACCTCAGGGGGCGGGTCAGCTTTCTTT,TRBD1,.,15,TRBJ1-1,TRBV6-5
CASSVAPSGGLGGETQYF,TGTGCCAGCAGCGTAGCACCTAGCGGGGGTCTTGGGGGAGAGACCCAGTACTTC,TRBD2,.,18,TRBJ2-5,TRBV9
CASREGLNTEAFF,TGTGCCAGCAGGGAGGGCTTGAACACTGAAGCTTTCTTT,.,.,13,TRBJ1-1,TRBV7-2
CASSLVGQPQHF,TGTGCCAGCAGCTTAGTAGGTCAGCCCCAGCATTTT,.,.,12,TRBJ1-5,TRBV7-2